This is a list of T cell receptor beta chains from one sample in a study of T cells in Graves' hyperthyroidism and ophthalmopathy. TCRdb fed the multiplex PCR reads into MiXCR, producing one record per CDR3 protein. Of hundreds of thousands of distinct CDR3 sequences in the sample, roughly a third are singletons; the top ten hold around 29%. The sequenced sample was blood. The receptors here all came from a woman in her forties with Graves' hyperthyroidism. The CDR3 runs from the conserved cysteine through the conserved F or W. D genes are given only for firm matches. For some rows the clone size is stated as once, few or many, or as a class when expanded; others skip it.

abundance	j_gene	d_gene	v_gene	CDR3aa	CDR3nt
NA	TRBJ1-5	NA	TRBV12-3/TRBV12-4	CASSYRQERQPQHF	TGTGCCAGCAGTTACAGGCAGGAGAGGCAGCCCCAGCATTTT
many	TRBJ1-1	NA	TRBV11-2	CASSFQGLNTEAFF	TGTGCCAGCAGTTTTCAGGGGTTGAACACTGAAGCTTTCTTT
many	TRBJ2-7	TRBD1	TRBV20-1	CSAVPPGTGSYEQYF	TGCAGTGCTGTACCCCCGGGGACAGGCTCCTACGAGCAGTACTTC
once	TRBJ2-7	NA	TRBV5-4	CATSRDGGREQYF	TGTGCCACTTCCCGGGACGGGGGCAGGGAGCAGTACTTC
many	TRBJ1-6	NA	TRBV12-3/TRBV12-4	CASSFTVGGWNSPLHF	TGTGCCAGCAGTTTCACCGTCGGGGGGTGGAATTCACCCCTCCACTTT
many	TRBJ2-2	NA	TRBV10-3	CATDDRIGTGELFF	TGTGCCACCGACGACAGGATTGGCACCGGGGAGCTGTTTTTT
NA	TRBJ2-2	TRBD1	TRBV5-1	CASSRSGTGGTGELFF	TGCGCCAGCAGCCGTTCCGGGACAGGGGGCACCGGGGAGCTGTTTTTT
once	TRBJ2-7	TRBD1	TRBV11-2	CASSWGQGADEQYF	TGTGCCAGCAGCTGGGGACAGGGGGCGGACGAGCAGTACTTC
NA	TRBJ2-7	NA	TRBV11-2	CASSLGRGTRDSYEQYF	TGTGCCAGCAGCTTAGGGAGGGGGACCAGAGACTCCTACGAGCAGTACTTC
many	TRBJ1-6	TRBD1	TRBV9	CASSVGQGMVSSPLHF	TGTGCCAGCAGCGTAGGACAGGGAATGGTGAGCTCACCCCTCCACTTT
NA	TRBJ1-1	NA	TRBV4-2	CASSQVGGRGTEAFF	TGTGCCAGCAGCCAAGTCGGGGGGCGAGGAACTGAAGCTTTCTTT
many	TRBJ1-2	TRBD1	TRBV7-8	CASSLVDRAGGYGYTF	TGTGCCAGCAGCTTAGTCGATAGGGCAGGGGGTTATGGCTACACCTTC
many	TRBJ2-7	NA	TRBV29-1	CNVWAQGTIEQYF	TGCAACGTTTGGGCCCAGGGTACTATCGAGCAGTACTTC
few	TRBJ1-5	TRBD1	TRBV18	CASSPSDRDDQPQHF	TGTGCCAGCTCACCATCAGACAGGGACGATCAGCCCCAGCATTTT
NA	TRBJ1-2	NA	TRBV6-5	CASSHRLTGGYGYTF	TGTGCCAGCAGTCACCGACTGACAGGTGGCTATGGCTACACCTTC
many	TRBJ1-1	NA	TRBV9	CASSVGRYTEAFF	TGTGCCAGCAGCGTAGGAAGGTACACTGAAGCTTTCTTT
few	TRBJ2-2	NA	TRBV7-3	CASSPRAETGELFF	TGTGCCAGCAGCCCCCGGGCGGAAACCGGGGAGCTGTTTTTT
many	TRBJ1-1	NA	TRBV19	CASSKWGDTEAFF	TGTGCCAGTAGTAAGTGGGGCGACACTGAAGCTTTCTTT
few	TRBJ2-2	TRBD1	TRBV7-8	CASSSRTGTGRVGELFF	TGTGCCAGCAGCTCGAGAACCGGGACAGGGCGGGTCGGGGAGCTGTTTTTT
NA	TRBJ1-3	TRBD1	TRBV12-3/TRBV12-4	CASKRTGARNTIYF	TGTGCCAGCAAGAGGACAGGCGCGAGGAACACCATATATTTT
NA	TRBJ2-7	NA	TRBV2	CAWGTGSSYEQYF	TGTGCCTGGGGGACTGGGAGCTCCTACGAGCAGTACTTC
NA	TRBJ2-2	NA	TRBV9	CASSLFTGDTGELFF	TGTGCCAGCAGCTTGTTTACTGGGGACACCGGGGAGCTGTTTTTT
many	TRBJ2-7	NA	TRBV7-8	CASSLERAYEQYF	TGTGCCAGCAGCTTAGAAAGAGCCTACGAGCAGTACTTC
few	TRBJ1-1	NA	TRBV19	CASSIIGTEAFF	TGTGCCAGTAGTATAATCGGCACTGAAGCTTTCTTT
many	TRBJ2-7	NA	TRBV20-1	CSARGFGTYEQYF	TGCAGTGCTAGGGGTTTTGGAACCTACGAGCAGTACTTC
many	TRBJ1-2	NA	TRBV10-3	CAISHEGGRFNYGYTF	TGTGCCATCAGCCACGAGGGGGGTCGGTTTAATTATGGCTACACCTTC
NA	TRBJ2-7	TRBD1	TRBV20-1	CSALSGGLYEQYF	TGCAGTGCTCTTTCAGGGGGATTGTACGAGCAGTACTTC
many	TRBJ1-5	TRBD1	TRBV10-3	CAISPGGRQGQPQHF	TGTGCCATCAGTCCCGGAGGGAGACAGGGTCAGCCCCAGCATTTT
NA	TRBJ2-7	NA	TRBV10-3	CASTPRQGSDSYEQYF	TGTGCCAGCACTCCACGGCAAGGGTCGGACTCCTACGAGCAGTACTTC
many	TRBJ2-7	NA	TRBV7-2	CASSSNQPYEQYF	TGTGCCAGCAGCTCAAATCAACCGTACGAGCAGTACTTC
NA	TRBJ1-1	NA	TRBV6-2/TRBV6-3	CASSYSVREALEAFF	TGTGCCAGCAGTTATTCGGTCCGCGAAGCCCTTGAAGCTTTCTTT
NA	TRBJ1-2	NA	TRBV6-6	CASSYREDYGYTF	TGTGCCAGCAGTTACAGGGAAGACTATGGCTACACCTTC
NA	TRBJ1-5	NA	TRBV6-6	CASSSSGFQPQHF	NA
NA	TRBJ2-5	TRBD1	TRBV9	CASSVGQSRGGGLETQYF	TGTGCCAGCAGCGTAGGTCAAAGTCGAGGGGGCGGATTGGAGACCCAGTACTTC
many	TRBJ1-5	NA	TRBV20-1	CSAIREGQPQHF	TGCAGTGCTATCAGGGAGGGTCAGCCCCAGCATTTT
many	TRBJ2-2	NA	TRBV7-9	CASSLVGRGTGELFF	TGTGCCAGCAGCCTAGTTGGCAGGGGCACCGGGGAGCTGTTTTTT
NA	TRBJ1-2	NA	TRBV20-1	CSARSDGGPIYGYTF	TGCAGTGCTAGATCAGATGGGGGGCCTATCTATGGCTACACCTTC
few	TRBJ1-3	NA	TRBV7-2	CASSLDFRGRRGNTIYF	TGTGCCAGCAGCTTAGATTTCAGGGGCCGGAGAGGAAACACCATATATTTT
many	TRBJ1-6	TRBD1	TRBV5-6	CASSTTGRNSPLHF	TGTGCCAGCAGCACGACAGGGAGGAATTCACCCCTCCACTTT
many	TRBJ1-4	NA	TRBV10-3	CAISDGNEKLFF	TGTGCCATCAGTGACGGTAATGAAAAACTGTTTTTT
many	TRBJ2-5	TRBD2	TRBV10-3	CAISEWSGGLMAQYF	TGTGCCATCAGTGAATGGTCGGGAGGGCTGATGGCCCAGTACTTC
few	TRBJ2-5	NA	TRBV10-3	CAISESRGETQYF	TGTGCCATCAGTGAGTCTAGGGGAGAGACCCAGTACTTC
NA	TRBJ1-5	TRBD1	TRBV20-1	CSASGGGIGQPHHF	TGCAGTGCTAGCGGAGGGGGCATAGGCCAGCCCCATCATTTT
many	TRBJ2-5	NA	TRBV5-5	CASRPAATQARETQYF	TGTGCCAGCAGACCAGCTGCGACCCAAGCAAGGGAGACCCAGTACTTC
many	TRBJ2-7	TRBD1	TRBV29-1	CSVGSETGFNEQYF	TGCAGCGTTGGATCGGAGACAGGGTTCAACGAGCAGTACTTC
NA	TRBJ2-7	TRBD1	TRBV6-5	CASSHPRTGSTQYF	TGTGCCAGCAGCCACCCTCGGACAGGGAGTACGCAGTACTTC
NA	TRBJ1-1	NA	TRBV29-1	CSVERGEAFF	TGCAGCGTTGAAAGGGGGGAAGCTTTCTTT
many	TRBJ2-2	NA	TRBV5-1	CASSLAARVTGELFF	TGCGCCAGCAGCTTGGCCGCCAGGGTAACCGGGGAGCTGTTTTTT
NA	TRBJ1-5	TRBD1	TRBV7-2	CASSLAKGAYQPQHF	TGTGCCAGCAGCTTAGCGAAGGGGGCCTATCAGCCCCAGCATTTT
NA	TRBJ1-6	NA	TRBV10-3	CAISRSPSGSPLHF	TGTGCCATCAGCCGATCCCCCTCGGGATCACCCCTCCACTTT
NA	TRBJ1-2	NA	TRBV6-5	CASSSLGHSGYGYTF	TGTGCCAGCAGTAGCCTGGGACATTCTGGCTATGGCTACACCTTC
NA	TRBJ2-7	TRBD2	TRBV5-6	CASSSGGLAGYEQYF	TGTGCCAGCAGCTCTGGGGGACTAGCGGGATACGAGCAGTACTTC
NA	TRBJ1-1	NA	TRBV10-3	CASAKTVNTEAFF	TGTGCCAGTGCCAAAACAGTGAACACTGAAGCTTTCTTT
many	TRBJ1-2	NA	TRBV12-3/TRBV12-4	CASTFGRNFYGYTF	TGTGCCAGCACCTTTGGACGGAACTTCTATGGCTACACCTTC
many	TRBJ1-6	NA	TRBV10-3	CAISAVLQGDSPLHF	TGTGCCATCAGTGCAGTGTTACAGGGTGACTCACCCCTCCACTTT
few	TRBJ2-7	NA	TRBV20-1	CSARDFAGNPSYEQYF	TGCAGTGCTAGAGATTTCGCAGGGAACCCGTCCTACGAGCAGTACTTC
many	TRBJ2-5	NA	TRBV6-2/TRBV6-3	CASSYGPSRQETQYF	TGTGCCAGCAGTTACGGGCCTAGCCGCCAAGAGACCCAGTACTTC